A single sample is the source of the 18 T cell receptor beta chains below, sequenced in a study of OX40 agonist ivuxolimab in advanced cancers. The table came from immunoSEQ multiplex PCR; TCRdb's copy has only in-frame clones and leaves some out. The sample yields around 52,000 clones, about 83% seen once. The specimen comprised CD4+ or CD8+ T cells sorted from blood, sampled in a trial of the OX40 agonist ivuxolimab. Receptors were obtained from an adult with an advanced solid tumor such as melanoma, head and neck, liver or kidney cancer.

In its sample, this clone was seen once. The chain couples TRBV7-9 to TRBJ1-1; 12 bases are shared with TRBD1. The CDR3 has 15 amino acids. CDR1 is SEHNR, CDR2 FQNEAQ, per germline (reference sequence). J lost 1 base, V lost 8 bases, and 5 bases had no gene match. The CDR3 nucleotides read TGTGCCAGCCCCGGGGACAGGGGGCCGAACACTGAAGCTTTCTTT. It is translated as CASPGDRGPNTEAFF.

The chain combines TRBV6-5 with TRBJ1-5; maybe TRBD1 (5 bases). CDR1 is MNHEY and CDR2 is SVGAGI in the germline V gene. The V end lost 10 bases, the J end lost 5 bases, and 15 bases lay between the germline ends. The CDR3 covers 13 residues. For the CDR3, the DNA is TGTGCCACCAGGCAGGGTGTAGATCAGCCCCAGCATTTT. Translation gives CATRQGVDQPQHF.

The V and J genes are TRBV7-9 and TRBJ1-2; possibly TRBD1 for D (5 bases). Germline lookup yields CDR1 SEHNR and CDR2 FQNEAQ (reference sequence). Trimming stripped 5 bases from V and 1 base from J, with 17 bases between. CDR3 length: 16 residues. DNA of the CDR3: TGTGCCAGCAGCCCCTCCTGGGCAGGGAATAACTATGGCTACACCTTC. Amino acids: CASSPSWAGNNYGYTF.

The chain uses TRBV25-1 and TRBJ1-4; TRBD1 is a possible D gene (6 bases). Germline CDR1 and CDR2: MGHDK and SYGVNS. CDR3 length equals 14 residues. The V and J ends lost 6 bases and 4 bases respectively, with 12 bases between them. The DNA of the CDR3 is TGTGCCAGCAGATGGGGACATAGTAATGAAAAACTGTTTTTT. It encodes CASRWGHSNEKLFF.

The chain carries TRBV19 and TRBJ2-7; D is unresolved. This CDR3 contains 11 residues. From germline, CDR1 is LNHDA and CDR2 SQIVND (reference sequence). The V end was cut by 1 base, the J end by 7 bases, with 5 bases between. CDR3 amino acids: CASSIVGEQYF. The CDR3 DNA sequence: TGTGCCAGTAGTATAGTTGGGGAGCAGTACTTC.

This clone was seen just once. The chain couples TRBV6-6 to TRBJ2-7; D possibly corresponds to TRBD1 (7 bases). This CDR3 region has 13 residues. Looked up from germline, CDR1 is MNHNY and CDR2 is SVGAGI (reference sequence). V lost 5 bases and J 1 base, leaving 9 bases between the germline ends. This chain's CDR3 is CASSAGQSYEQYF. The CDR3 bases are TGTGCCAGCAGTGCGGGACAGTCCTACGAGCAGTACTTC.

The sample holds a few counts of this clone. The chain links TRBV30 to TRBJ2-2, with a possible D match to TRBD1 (5 bases). Looked up from germline, CDR1 is GTSNPN and CDR2 is SVGIG (reference sequence). V was pared by 8 bases and J by 0 bases, with 13 bases between. This CDR3 is built from 14 residues. The CDR3 DNA follows: TGTGCCCTACAGGACATATCGAACACCGGGGAGCTGTTTTTT. Translated: CALQDISNTGELFF.

This chain joins TRBV7-9 and TRBJ1-1; tentative D call: TRBD1 (6 bases). Germline values: CDR1 SEHNR, CDR2 FQNEAQ (reference sequence). The CDR3 loop spans 14 amino acids. The V end lost 3 bases, the J end lost 7 bases, and 15 bases lay between the germline ends. In DNA form, the CDR3 reads TGTGCCAGCAGCTTGACAGGAGGGGGGGTTGAAGCTTTCTTT. Protein product: CASSLTGGGVEAFF.

V is TRBV6-1 and J is TRBJ1-6, with TRBD1 matching over 7 bases. The CDR3 length is 15 residues. The J segment lost 4 bases and the V segment lost 7 bases, leaving 7 bases of the junction unmatched. Germline V gene data show CDR1 as MNHNS and CDR2 as SASEGT. In DNA form, the CDR3 reads TGTGCCAGCAAAGGAACAGGGGCGTATAATTCACCCCTCCACTTT. It is translated as CASKGTGAYNSPLHF.

Of note for this clone: The junction does not match germline at one end; this may be a read error. The genes are TRBV2 and TRBJ1-1, with no clear D. The CDR3 runs 15 residues. Germline values: CDR1 SNHLY, CDR2 FYNNEI. For the CDR3, the DNA is TGTGCCAGCATTGAAAACGGAGTGCTGAACACTGAAGCTTTCTTT. Translating it yields CASIENGVLNTEAFF.

The chain combines TRBV21-1 with TRBJ1-5. TRBV21-1 is labeled a pseudogene. This CDR3 region has 15 residues. CDR3 DNA: TGTGCCAGCAGCAACTTAGGAGGGTACGGTCAGCCCCAGCATTTT. It encodes CASSNLGGYGQPQHF.

This clone was observed a handful of times. CDR3 DNA: TGTGCCAGCAGTGAATACCTGGGTTGGAATTCACCCCTCCACTTT. This codes for CASSEYLGWNSPLHF. This chain uses TRBV25-1 with TRBJ1-6; D unresolved. The CDR3 covers 15 residues. Looked up from germline, CDR1 is MGHDK and CDR2 is SYGVNS. Trimming took off 0 bases at V and 7 bases at J, with 10 bases between the two ends.

V gene TRBV11-2 combines with J gene TRBJ1-1; 9 bases map to TRBD1. This CDR3 region has 17 residues. Per the germline V gene, CDR1 is SGHAT and CDR2 is FQNNGV. Trimming removed 5 bases from V and 3 bases from J; junction bases left unmatched: 13. The CDR3 sequence: CASSRWEDRGWDTEAFF. CDR3 coding DNA: TGTGCCAGCAGCCGTTGGGAGGACAGGGGTTGGGACACTGAAGCTTTCTTT.

The J gene is TRBJ2-7, the V gene TRBV6-5; tentatively, D is TRBD1 (5 bases). Trimming pared 8 bases from V and 1 base from J, leaving 15 bases between. This CDR3 has 14 residues. Germline V gene data show CDR1 as MNHEY and CDR2 as SVGAGI. For the CDR3, the DNA is TGTGCCAGCGGGGAAGGGGCACCTTCCTACGAGCAGTACTTC. As protein: CASGEGAPSYEQYF.

CDR3 nucleotide sequence: TGTGCCAGCTCACTTGGTGGGAGTCAGCCCCAGCATTTT. The encoded protein is CASSLGGSQPQHF. V is TRBV18 and J is TRBJ1-5; D is ambiguous. The CDR3 totals 13 residues. In germline, CDR1 is KGHSH, CDR2 LQKENI. Trimming left V 4 bases short and J 6 bases short, with 10 bases between.

V and J are TRBV30 and TRBJ2-3; 7 bases align to TRBD2. J gave up 5 bases and V 4 bases, and 9 bases lay outside the gene matches. CDR1 GTSNPN and CDR2 SVGIG come from the germline V gene (reference sequence). The CDR3 length is 14 residues. The CDR3: CAWTSGISGDTQYF. The CDR3 nucleotides read TGTGCCTGGACTAGCGGTATCTCGGGAGATACGCAGTATTTT. The full variable domain, in which reference TRBV30 and TRBJ2-3 provide the parts outside the CDR3, is SQTIHQWPATLVQPVGSPLSLECTVEGTSNPNLYWYRQAAGRGLQLLFYSVGIGQISSEVPQNLSASRPQDRQFILSSKKLLLSDSGFYLCAWTSGISGDTQYFGPGTRLTVL.

The V gene is TRBV7-8, the J gene TRBJ2-1; 8 bases align to TRBD2. The V and J ends lost 5 bases and 7 bases, in that order; junction bases with no gene match: 10. Germline V gene data show CDR1 as SGHVS and CDR2 as FQNEAQ. CDR3 length: 15 residues. In DNA, the CDR3 is TGTGCCAGCAGCCTCAGCGGGAGAATTTCGAATGAGCAGTTCTTC. Amino acid sequence: CASSLSGRISNEQFF.

The chain uses TRBV20-1 and TRBJ1-3; no clear D. The CDR3 length is 11 residues. Deletions cut 5 bases from V and 8 bases from J, with 10 bases between. Germline V gene lookup returns CDR1 DFQATT and CDR2 SNEGSKA (reference sequence). CDR3 in DNA: TGCAGTGCTCCGCGCTCGGACACCATATATTTT. Translated, it gives CSAPRSDTIYF.